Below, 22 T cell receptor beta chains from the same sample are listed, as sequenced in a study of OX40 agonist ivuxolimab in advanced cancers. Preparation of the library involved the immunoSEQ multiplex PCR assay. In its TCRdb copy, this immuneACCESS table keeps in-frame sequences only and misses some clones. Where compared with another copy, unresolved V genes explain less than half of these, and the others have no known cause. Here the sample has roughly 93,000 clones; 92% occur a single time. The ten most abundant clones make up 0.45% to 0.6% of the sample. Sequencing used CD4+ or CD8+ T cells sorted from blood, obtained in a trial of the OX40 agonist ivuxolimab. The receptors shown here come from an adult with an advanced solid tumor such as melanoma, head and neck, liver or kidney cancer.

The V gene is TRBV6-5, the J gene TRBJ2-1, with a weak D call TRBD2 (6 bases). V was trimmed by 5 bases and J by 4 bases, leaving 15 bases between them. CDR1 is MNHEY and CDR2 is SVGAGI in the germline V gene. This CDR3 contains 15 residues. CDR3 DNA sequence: TGTGCCAGCAGTGCTCCGGGACTTAGTTACAATGAGCAGTTCTTC. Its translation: CASSAPGLSYNEQFF.

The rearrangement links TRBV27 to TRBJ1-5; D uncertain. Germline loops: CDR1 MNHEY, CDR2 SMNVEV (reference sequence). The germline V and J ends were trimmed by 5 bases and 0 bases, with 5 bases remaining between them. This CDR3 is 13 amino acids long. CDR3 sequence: CASSVRSNQPQHF. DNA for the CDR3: TGTGCCAGCAGTGTCCGTAGCAATCAGCCCCAGCATTTT.

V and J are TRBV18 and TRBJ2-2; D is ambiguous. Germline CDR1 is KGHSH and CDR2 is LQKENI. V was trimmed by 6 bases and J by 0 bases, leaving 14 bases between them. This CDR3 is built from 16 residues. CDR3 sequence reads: CASSAGTRPNTGELFF. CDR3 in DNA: TGTGCCAGCTCCGCTGGAACCCGCCCGAACACCGGGGAGCTGTTTTTT.

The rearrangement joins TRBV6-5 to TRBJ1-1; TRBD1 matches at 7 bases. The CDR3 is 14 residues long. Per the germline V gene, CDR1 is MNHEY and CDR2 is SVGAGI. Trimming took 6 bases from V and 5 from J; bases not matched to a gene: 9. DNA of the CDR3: TGTGCCAGCAGGGAAGGGGGCAGAGGAACTGAAGCTTTCTTT. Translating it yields CASREGGRGTEAFF.

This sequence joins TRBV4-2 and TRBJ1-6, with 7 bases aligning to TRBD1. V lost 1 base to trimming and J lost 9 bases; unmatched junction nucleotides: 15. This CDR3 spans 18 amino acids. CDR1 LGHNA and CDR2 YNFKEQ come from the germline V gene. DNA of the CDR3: TGTGCCAGCAGCCAAGCCCCAGTTACACAGGGGTTCCCTTCACCCCTCCACTTT. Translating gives CASSQAPVTQGFPSPLHF.

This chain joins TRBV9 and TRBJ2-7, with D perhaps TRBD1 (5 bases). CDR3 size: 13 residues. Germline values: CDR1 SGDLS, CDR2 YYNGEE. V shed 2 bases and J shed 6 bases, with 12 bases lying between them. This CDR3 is CASSVGQGTEQYF. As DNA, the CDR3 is TGTGCCAGCAGCGTCGGGCAGGGAACCGAGCAGTACTTC.

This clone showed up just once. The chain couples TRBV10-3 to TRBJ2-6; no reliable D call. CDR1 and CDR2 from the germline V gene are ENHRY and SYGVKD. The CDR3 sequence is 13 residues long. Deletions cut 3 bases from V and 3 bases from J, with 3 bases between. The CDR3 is CAISDGGANVLTF. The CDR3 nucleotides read TGTGCCATCAGTGATGGTGGGGCCAACGTCCTGACTTTC.

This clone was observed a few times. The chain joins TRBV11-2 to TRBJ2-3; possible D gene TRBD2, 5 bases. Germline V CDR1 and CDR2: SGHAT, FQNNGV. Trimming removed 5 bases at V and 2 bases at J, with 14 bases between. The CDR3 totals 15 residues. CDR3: CASSPLGRDTDTQYF. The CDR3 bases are TGTGCCAGCAGCCCCCTGGGGAGAGACACAGATACGCAGTATTTT.

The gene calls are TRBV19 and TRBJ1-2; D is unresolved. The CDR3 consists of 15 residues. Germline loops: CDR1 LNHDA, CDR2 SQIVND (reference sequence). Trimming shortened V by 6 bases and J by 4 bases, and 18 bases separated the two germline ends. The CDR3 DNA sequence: TGTGCCAGTAGCACAAGCCGGGAGGCGGCCTATGGCTACACCTTC. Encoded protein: CASSTSREAAYGYTF.

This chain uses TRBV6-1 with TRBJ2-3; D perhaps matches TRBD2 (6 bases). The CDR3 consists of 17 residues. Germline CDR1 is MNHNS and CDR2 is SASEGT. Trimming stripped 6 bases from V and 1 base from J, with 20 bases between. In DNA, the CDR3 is TGTGCCAGCAGAGAAACGGGGGTCCGCCCCGGCACAGATACGCAGTATTTT. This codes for CASRETGVRPGTDTQYF.

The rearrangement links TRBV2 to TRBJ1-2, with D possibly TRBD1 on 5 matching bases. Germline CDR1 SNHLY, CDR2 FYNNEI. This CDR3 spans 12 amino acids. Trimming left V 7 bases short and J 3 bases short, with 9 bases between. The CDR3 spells CASKEGYYGYTF. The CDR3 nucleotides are TGTGCCAGCAAAGAGGGGTACTATGGCTACACCTTC.

For the CDR3, the DNA is TGTGCCAGCAGTTACGGACTAAAACAGTACGAGCAGTACTTC. It encodes CASSYGLKQYEQYF. The rearrangement uses TRBV6-6 and TRBJ2-7, with a possible D match to TRBD2 (6 bases). Germline loops: CDR1 MNHNY, CDR2 SVGAGI (reference sequence). Trimming left V 2 bases short and J 4 bases short, with 12 bases between. The CDR3 runs to 14 residues.

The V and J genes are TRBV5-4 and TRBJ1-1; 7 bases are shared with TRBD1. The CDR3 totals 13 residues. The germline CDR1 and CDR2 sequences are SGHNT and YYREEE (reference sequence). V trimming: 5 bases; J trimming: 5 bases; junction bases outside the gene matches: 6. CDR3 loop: CASRSTGDTEAFF. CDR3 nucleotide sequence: TGTGCCAGCAGGAGTACAGGGGATACTGAAGCTTTCTTT.

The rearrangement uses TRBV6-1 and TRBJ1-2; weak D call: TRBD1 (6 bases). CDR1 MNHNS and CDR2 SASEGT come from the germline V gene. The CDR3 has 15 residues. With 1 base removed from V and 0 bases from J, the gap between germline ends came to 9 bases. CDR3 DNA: TGTGCCAGCAGTGAAGAGAAGGGGGCTAACTATGGCTACACCTTC. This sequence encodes CASSEEKGANYGYTF.

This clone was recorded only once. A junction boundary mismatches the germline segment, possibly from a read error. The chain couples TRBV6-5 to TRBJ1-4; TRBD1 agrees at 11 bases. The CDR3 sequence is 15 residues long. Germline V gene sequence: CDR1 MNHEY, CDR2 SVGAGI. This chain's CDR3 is CAISSSGTGGEKLFF. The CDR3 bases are TGTGCCATCAGTTCCTCCGGGACAGGGGGTGAAAAACTGTTTTTT.

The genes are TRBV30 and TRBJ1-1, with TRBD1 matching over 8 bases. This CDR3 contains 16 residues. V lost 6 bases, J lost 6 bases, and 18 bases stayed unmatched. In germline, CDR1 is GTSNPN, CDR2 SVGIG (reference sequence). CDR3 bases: TGTGCCTGCAAAAGGGGGCAGGGGGCGCGAGTTTCTGAAGCTTTCTTT. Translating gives CACKRGQGARVSEAFF.

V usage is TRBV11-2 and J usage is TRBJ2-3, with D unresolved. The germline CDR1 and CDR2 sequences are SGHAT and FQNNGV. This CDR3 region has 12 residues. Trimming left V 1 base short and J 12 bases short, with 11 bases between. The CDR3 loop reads CASSLVDPPQYF. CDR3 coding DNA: TGTGCCAGCAGCTTAGTGGATCCCCCTCAGTATTTT. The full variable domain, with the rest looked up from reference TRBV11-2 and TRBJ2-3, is EAGVAQSPRYKIIEKRQSVAFWCNPISGHATLYWYQQILGQGPKLLIQFQNNGVVDDSQLPKDRFSAERLKGVDSTLKIQPAKLEDSAVYLCASSLVDPPQYFGPGTRLTVL.

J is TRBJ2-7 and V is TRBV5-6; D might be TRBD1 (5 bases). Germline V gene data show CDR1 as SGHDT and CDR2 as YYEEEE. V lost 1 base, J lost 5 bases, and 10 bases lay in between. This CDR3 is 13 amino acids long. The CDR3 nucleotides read TGTGCCAGCAGCTTGCGCCAGGGCCACGAGCAGTACTTC. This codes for CASSLRQGHEQYF.

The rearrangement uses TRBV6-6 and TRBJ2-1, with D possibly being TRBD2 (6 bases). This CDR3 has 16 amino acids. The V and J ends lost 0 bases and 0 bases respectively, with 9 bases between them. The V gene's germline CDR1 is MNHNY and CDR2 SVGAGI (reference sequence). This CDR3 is CASSYSGGASYNEQFF. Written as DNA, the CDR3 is TGTGCCAGCAGTTACTCTGGCGGGGCCTCCTACAATGAGCAGTTCTTC.

DNA of the CDR3: TGTGCCTGGAGTGGGGACAGGGTAAACTCACCCCTCCACTTT. This codes for CAWSGDRVNSPLHF. This rearrangement joins TRBV30 to TRBJ1-6, with TRBD1 matching over 9 bases. J gave up 10 bases and V 1 base, and 5 bases lay outside the gene matches. The CDR3 has 14 residues. Germline-derived CDR1 and CDR2 are GTSNPN and SVGIG (reference sequence).

The CDR3, as DNA: TGTGCCAGCAGTTCCCTTCGGGGCGGGAGGGAAGGTGAGCAGTTCTTC. It translates to CASSSLRGGREGEQFF. V and J are TRBV6-5 and TRBJ2-1; 9 nucleotides agree with TRBD2. V lost 4 bases and J lost 9; bases outside the gene matches: 13. Germline CDR1 reads MNHEY; CDR2 reads SVGAGI. The CDR3 is made up of 16 amino acids.

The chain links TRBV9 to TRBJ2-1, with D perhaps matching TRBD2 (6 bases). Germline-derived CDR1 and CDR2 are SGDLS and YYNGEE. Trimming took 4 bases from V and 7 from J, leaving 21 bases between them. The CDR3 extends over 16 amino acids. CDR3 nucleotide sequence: TGTGCCAGCAGCCTCTTGGGGAGTCCCAGCGGGAATGAGCAGTTCTTC. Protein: CASSLLGSPSGNEQFF.